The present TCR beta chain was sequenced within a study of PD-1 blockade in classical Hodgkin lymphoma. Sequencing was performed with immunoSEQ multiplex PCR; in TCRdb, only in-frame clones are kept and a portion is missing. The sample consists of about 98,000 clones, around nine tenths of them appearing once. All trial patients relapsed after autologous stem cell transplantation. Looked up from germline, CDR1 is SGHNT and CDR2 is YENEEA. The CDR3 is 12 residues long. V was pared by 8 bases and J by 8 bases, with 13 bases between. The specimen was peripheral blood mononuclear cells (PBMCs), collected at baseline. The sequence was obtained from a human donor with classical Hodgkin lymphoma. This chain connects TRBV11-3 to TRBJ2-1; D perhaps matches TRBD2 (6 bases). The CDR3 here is CASSRETYEQFF. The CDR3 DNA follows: TGTGCCAGCTCCCGGGAGACGTATGAGCAGTTCTTC.